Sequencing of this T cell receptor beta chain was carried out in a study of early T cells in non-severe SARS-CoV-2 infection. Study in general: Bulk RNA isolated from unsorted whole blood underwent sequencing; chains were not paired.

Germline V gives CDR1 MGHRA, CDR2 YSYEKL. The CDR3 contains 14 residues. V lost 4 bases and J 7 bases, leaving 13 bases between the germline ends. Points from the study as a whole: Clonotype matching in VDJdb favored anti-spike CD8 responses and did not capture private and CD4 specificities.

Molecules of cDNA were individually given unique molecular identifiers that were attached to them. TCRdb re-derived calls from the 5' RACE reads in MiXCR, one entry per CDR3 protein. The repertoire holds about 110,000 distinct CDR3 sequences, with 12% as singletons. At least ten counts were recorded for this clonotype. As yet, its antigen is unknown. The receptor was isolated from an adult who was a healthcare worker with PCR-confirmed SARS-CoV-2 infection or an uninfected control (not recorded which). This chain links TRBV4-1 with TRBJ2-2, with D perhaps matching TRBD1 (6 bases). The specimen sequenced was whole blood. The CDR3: CASSLSGDGGELFF. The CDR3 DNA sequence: TGCGCCAGCAGCCTGTCAGGGGATGGCGGGGAGCTGTTTTTT.